The clone carrying this T cell receptor beta chain has more than one count but fewer than ten. Its matching antigen is unknown. This sample stems from a study of cytomegalovirus exposure and HLA in healthy donors. Trimming shortened V by 6 bases and J by 5 bases, and 11 bases separated the two germline ends. CDR1 and CDR2 (germline): SNHLY, FYNNEI. The CDR3 is 12 amino acids. Overall study findings and caveats: Follow-up analysis later connected one missense variant in DCLRE1C with trimming of TCR beta V- and J-genes. Cytomegalovirus association was assigned to approximately 160 TCR beta chains.

The PCR used 60 Vbeta and 13 Jbeta primers. The protocol was immunoSEQ multiplex PCR, while the TCRdb copy is restricted to in-frame clones and leaves out a portion. The sample lists approximately 130,000 clones, more than 80% occurring once. The chain employs TRBV2 and TRBJ2-7; D call uncertain. The sample comprised PBMCs. This receptor was identified in a woman younger than 45 in good health and CMV-seropositive. The CDR3 DNA sequence: TGTGCCAGCAGGTCGGAGTCCCACGAGCAGTACTTC. Amino acid sequence: CASRSESHEQYF.